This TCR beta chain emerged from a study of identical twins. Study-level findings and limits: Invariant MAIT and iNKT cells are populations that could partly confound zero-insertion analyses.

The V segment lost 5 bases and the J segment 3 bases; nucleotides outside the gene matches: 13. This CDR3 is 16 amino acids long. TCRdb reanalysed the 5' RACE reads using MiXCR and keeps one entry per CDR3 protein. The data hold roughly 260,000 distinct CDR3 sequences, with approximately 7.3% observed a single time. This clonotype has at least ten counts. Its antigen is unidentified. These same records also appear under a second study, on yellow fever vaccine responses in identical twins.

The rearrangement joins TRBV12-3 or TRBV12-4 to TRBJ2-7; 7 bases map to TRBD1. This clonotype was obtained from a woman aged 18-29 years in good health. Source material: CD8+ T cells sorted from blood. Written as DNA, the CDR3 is TGTGCCAGCAGTGCACCACAGACAGGGTCCCTCTACGAGCAGTACTTC. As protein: CASSAPQTGSLYEQYF.